The present entry profiles one TCR beta chain with its context. Its recognized antigen is unknown. Nothing much larger sits one base from this clone, and base qualities are not available. TCR CDR3 regions were amplified from genomic DNA by multiplex PCR using the deep immunoSEQ assay. Genomic DNA extracted from each cell subset was distributed evenly over all wells of several immunoSEQ 96-well plates, and each plate served as one replicate. Each replicate PCR for sorted subsets received around 200 ng genomic DNA, equal to about 29,000 T cell genomes. Purified libraries were measured with a Qubit 3.0 fluorometer, size-checked on a Bioanalyzer 2100, and measured again with the KAPA Library Quantification kit. A separate single-read 150-cycle Illumina NextSeq 550 flow cell was used to sequence each immunoSEQ 96-well plate. The original methods were these. The immunoSEQ output contained only junctional sequences without quality scores, so filtering could not match that applied to full-length reads. To assign V/J genes and CDR3, sequences were annotated against IMGT germline references using PyIR, a Python wrapper for IgBLAST v1.9. Reads were removed for weak V/J assignments (E-value above 1e-6), missing CDR3, stop codons, out-of-frame junctions, or ambiguous translated residues. V3J clonotypes were defined as sequences sharing an identical inferred V gene, J gene, and CDR3 amino acid sequence. The percentage overlap between two repertoires was calculated by dividing the number of shared unique clonotypes by the size of the smaller repertoire. Richness of each repertoire was evaluated using RTK rarefaction, the Chao1 estimator, and Recon v2.1 estimates of unobserved clonotypes. Generation probabilities for all TCRbeta clonotypes obtained by the gDNA method from four donors were computed using OLGA. The source is immuneACCESS, and TCRdb retained only in-frame sequences with V and J called. Part of the clones is not carried over; for the studies checked, unresolved V genes explain less than half of this, and the remainder is unexplained. Clonal size and the V and J genes are those of that table, whereas D and trimming came from the DNA. This sample lists about 1.5 million clones; 95% to 99% were detected once. The ten top clones hold about 0.45% of the sample.

The sample belongs to a study of shared clonotypes between healthy human individuals (dated by TCRdb to 2020 to 2021). Broadly, across the study: Two women and a few men aged 18 to 49 years were included in the cohort. For each donor, three plates each were used for CD4 naive and CD4 memory, two plates were used for CD8 naive, and one plate was used for CD8 memory. Blood TCR repertoires of 5 or 6 healthy adults were deeply sequenced to estimate repertoire size and the extent of clonotype sharing between individuals. Different laboratories and diverse techniques were used to prepare libraries and sequence TCR repertoires, to increase sequencing depth and limit assay-specific biases. Between about 0.85 and 8.9 billion PBMCs per donor were obtained by leukapheresis. On the study overall, not on this receptor specifically: Pairwise subsampling led to the expectation that sequencing depth would affect the degree of clonotype sharing among donors. Larger estimated clonotype richness was generally found for naive subsets than for memory subsets. The small number of donors limited the genetic and exposure-history diversity represented. Rarefaction of sorted-subset datasets indicated incomplete sequencing despite the large sequencing depth. Sampling was restricted to blood, and TCR repertoires in tissues likely differ from the TCR repertoires found in blood. Higher generation probabilities were observed for clonotypes shared by all four sorted-subset donors than for non-shared clonotypes. Across four donors, roughly 5.4% of naive CD4, 3% to 3.5% of naive CD8, 2% to 2.5% of memory CD4, and about 0.44% of memory CD8 clonotypes were shared.

Healthy HIV-negative adults with no recently reported acute infections or vaccinations were included as donors. Only Caucasian adults living in Nashville, Tennessee, USA were represented among the donors. CD4+ T cells were enriched by magnetic negative selection; naive cells were then positively selected on CD45RA, and the negative fraction formed the memory subset. After blood collection by leukapheresis, PBMCs were isolated using Ficoll-Histopaque density gradient centrifugation and then cryopreserved in the vapor phase of liquid nitrogen. Purity and quantity of every magnetically sorted T cell population were checked by analytical flow cytometry. From each sorted fraction, genomic DNA was isolated and quantified by UV absorbance on a Nanodrop 2000c. For CDR1 and CDR2, the germline V gene lists KGHSH and LQKENI. The CDR3 sequence holds 16 residues, the cysteine and phenylalanine included. Left in the record is the CDR3 DNA by itself, 48 bases read in frame from the first base. Relative to germline, V is 1 base shorter and J is 0 bases shorter, with 7 bases between their ends.

Sequenced input: naive CD4+ T cells sorted from blood. Per the publication, the cell subset or site label means: CD45RA+ positively selected. Recombination joined TRBV18 with TRBJ2-6; no D gene call is confident. The origin of this receptor is a man aged 25-45 years in good health. CDR3 sequence: CASSPRPSSGANVLTF. The sequence in DNA is TGTGCCAGCTCACCACGGCCGAGCTCTGGGGCCAACGTCCTGACTTTC.